This T cell receptor beta chain was observed in a study of blood T cells in healthy people across ages. The CDR3 contains 15 residues. Looked up from germline, CDR1 is SGHRS and CDR2 is YFSETQ. V lost 1 base and J 5 bases, leaving 16 bases between the germline ends. Combining a sample-barcoded 5' primer with a J-beta primer mix, a second PCR ran for 7 to 11 cycles. Every cDNA was tagged by a template-switch adaptor with 12 random nucleotides. TCRdb re-analysed the 5' RACE reads in MiXCR, keeping a single row per CDR3 protein. The table has 540,000 or so distinct CDR3 sequences, around 48% seen once. This clonotype was counted a few times.

The TCR originated in a man older than 75 in good health. Sequencing was done on a sample of blood. V and J are TRBV5-1 and TRBJ2-7; TRBD1 is a possible D gene (6 bases). The CDR3 spells CASSLRVRGYDEQYF. DNA of the CDR3: TGCGCCAGCAGCTTGCGTGTCAGGGGTTATGACGAGCAGTACTTC.